The 13 T cell receptor beta chains below were found in one sample sequenced in a study of tumor-infiltrating lymphocytes in primary liver carcinoma. The study co-extracted DNA and RNA from approximately 20-30 mg of unsorted bulk tissue. Starting material of roughly 550 ng total RNA yielded TCR beta cDNA via a constant-region primer. Researchers made the TCR beta libraries by running three nested multiplex PCR rounds with slightly modified ARM-PCR. The study ran its first two PCR rounds for roughly 10 cycles each, using TRBV1-TRBV30 forward primers and a C-beta reverse primer. From the multiplex PCR reads, TCRdb called clonotypes with MiXCR, one entry per CDR3 protein. This table has fewer than 150,000 distinct CDR3 sequences, about 68% appearing once. The specimen sequenced was liver tumor tissue from sampling region 1. Documented subset: tumor region T1, superior pole. The receptors stem from a woman in her fifties or sixties with primary liver carcinoma and hepatitis B virus infection.

Remarks on this clonotype: One end of the junction fails to match germline, which may point to a read error. The J gene is TRBJ2-5, the V gene TRBV28; no firm D call. This CDR3 has 13 amino acids. Germline CDR1 MDHEN, CDR2 SYDVKM. The CDR3 is CTSSLGGKETQYF. In DNA, the CDR3 is TGTACCAGCAGTTTAGGTGGGAAAGAGACCCAGTACTTC.

About this clonotype: A much larger clone differs by one base, so this may be a read error. This chain uses TRBV5-4 with TRBJ2-4; TRBD2 might be the D (5 bases). CDR1 is SGHNT, CDR2 YYREEE, per germline (reference sequence). CDR3 length equals 15 residues. With 1 base removed from V and 4 bases from J, the gap between germline ends came to 12 bases. The CDR3 spells CASSLTGSGKNIQYF. DNA for the CDR3: TGTGCCAGCAGCTTGACTGGGAGTGGTAAAAACATTCAGTACTTC.

With regard to this clonotype: The CDR3 ends on some other residue instead of the conserved phenylalanine or tryptophan, so this is likely a read error. The rearrangement links TRBV5-1 to TRBJ2-2; D is ambiguous. CDR1 and CDR2 from the germline V gene are SGHRS and YFSETQ. V lost 0 bases and J lost 4, with 7 bases in between. The CDR3 loop spans 14 amino acids. CDR3 loop: CASSLDVGTGELFC. For the CDR3, the DNA is TGCGCCAGCAGCTTGGATGTTGGCACCGGGGAGCTGTTTTGT.

This chain connects TRBV30 to TRBJ2-7; the match to TRBD1 covers 8 bases. V was pared by 0 bases and J by 4 bases, with 5 bases of the junction left unmatched. CDR1 is GTSNPN, CDR2 SVGIG, per germline (reference sequence). The CDR3 covers 14 residues. The CDR3 sequence: CAWSVWTGWYEQYF. The CDR3 DNA follows: TGTGCCTGGAGTGTATGGACAGGGTGGTACGAGCAGTACTTC. Together with reference TRBV30 and TRBJ2-7, the CDR3 gives the full variable domain: SQTIHQWPATLVQPVGSPLSLECTVEGTSNPNLYWYRQAAGRGLQLLFYSVGIGQISSEVPQNLSASRPQDRQFILSSKKLLLSDSGFYLCAWSVWTGWYEQYFGPGTRLTVT.

The chain uses TRBV5-6 and TRBJ2-1; D is unclear. The CDR3 length is 14 residues. V lost 2 bases to trimming and J lost 7 bases, with 13 bases between them. The germline gives CDR1 SGHDT, CDR2 YYEEEE. CDR3 protein: CASSLYGPQNEQFF. The CDR3, as DNA: TGTGCCAGCAGCTTATATGGGCCACAAAATGAGCAGTTCTTC.

The V gene is TRBV12-3 or TRBV12-4, the J gene TRBJ2-1; D call uncertain. This CDR3 spans 13 amino acids. The V end was cut by 9 bases, the J end by 4 bases, with 13 bases between. The CDR3 is CARSSDMYNEQFF. The DNA of the CDR3 is TGTGCCAGGAGCTCCGACATGTACAATGAGCAGTTCTTC.

Concerning this clonotype: Given a much more abundant clone one base away, this may be a read error. The gene calls are TRBV6-2 or TRBV6-3 and TRBJ1-5, with D possibly TRBD1 on 6 matching bases. The CDR3 covers 16 residues. The V end was cut by 2 bases, the J end by 4 bases, with 15 bases between. Germline values: CDR1 MNHEY, CDR2 SVGEGT. DNA of the CDR3: TGTGCCAGCAGTTACGCCCAGGGGAGGGGTAATCAGCCCCAGCATTTT. Translation: CASSYAQGRGNQPQHF.

The V call is TRBV14, the J call TRBJ2-1, with D unresolved. V lost 1 base and J lost 4, with 5 bases in between. This CDR3 region has 13 residues. Germline V CDR1 and CDR2: SGHDN, FVKESK. The CDR3 protein is CASSQGVYNEQFF. CDR3 nucleotide sequence: TGTGCCAGCAGCCAAGGAGTATACAATGAGCAGTTCTTC.

In regard to this clonotype: Since a much larger clone is just one base distant, this may be a read error. CDR3 sequence reads: CASGQAPGLGTYEQYF. The CDR3 DNA reads as TGCGCCAGCGGCCAAGCACCGGGACTAGGCACCTACGAGCAGTACTTC. This chain joins TRBV4-1 and TRBJ2-7; 8 bases are a match to TRBD2. The length of the CDR3 is 16 residues. Germline lookup yields CDR1 MGHRA and CDR2 YSYEKL.

This clonotype came up many times. This chain links TRBV6-1 with TRBJ2-7; 8 bases are shared with TRBD2. The CDR3 is made up of 16 amino acids. Losses at the gene ends were 6 bases for V and 4 bases for J; bases not matched to a gene: 14. Germline values: CDR1 MNHNS, CDR2 SASEGT. Written as DNA, the CDR3 is TGTGCCAGCAGCCCCGCACAAGCGGGAGTAGGTTACGAGCAGTACTTC. As protein: CASSPAQAGVGYEQYF.

The genes are TRBV19 and TRBJ1-2; D uncertain. The CDR3 is 14 residues long. Germline V gene sequence: CDR1 LNHDA, CDR2 SQIVND (reference sequence). Trimming took off 5 bases at V and 4 bases at J, with 14 bases between the two ends. The CDR3, as DNA: TGTGCCAGTAGTCCACGACATCTCCTCTATGGCTACACCTTC. It translates to CASSPRHLLYGYTF. Based on the CDR3 plus reference TRBV19 and TRBJ1-2, the full variable domain is DGGITQSPKYLFRKEGQNVTLSCEQNLNHDAMYWYRQDPGQGLRLIYYSQIVNDFQKGDIAEGYSVSREKKESFPLTVTSAQKNPTAFYLCASSPRHLLYGYTFGSGTRLTVV.

Note on this clonotype: This clone may be a read error of a much larger clone one base away. The chain employs TRBV4-1 and TRBJ2-7; tentative D call: TRBD2 (7 bases). The CDR3 has 15 amino acids. The germline V gene has CDR1 MGHRA and CDR2 YSYEKL. As DNA, the CDR3 is TGCGCCAGCAGCCAAGGGGGGGGGCCACAATACGATCAGTACTTC. This translates into CASSQGGGPQYDQYF.

The chain has TRBV12-3 or TRBV12-4 and TRBJ2-5; 13 bases map to TRBD2. The CDR3 has 16 residues. Trimming removed 4 bases from V and 5 bases from J; junction bases left unmatched: 7. CDR3 amino acids: CASSSTSGGAEETQYF. CDR3 bases: TGTGCCAGCAGTTCCACTAGCGGGGGGGCCGAGGAGACCCAGTACTTC.